The 19 T cell receptor beta chains below come from one sample, sequenced in a study of Ad26.COV2.S vaccination and SARS-CoV-2 variants. Described treatment: some 20 received Ad26.COV2.S at low or high dose, single or two shots; about 5 received placebo; per-sample allocation not given. Sampling took place 63 days after the first vaccine or placebo injection. Produced via immunoSEQ multiplex PCR; TCRdb's table is partial and in-frame only. The sample consists of 350,000 to 400,000 clones, 70% to 90% of them appearing once. The starting material was peripheral blood, obtained in a trial of Ad26.COV2.S vaccine versus placebo. Source of these receptors: a person between 18 and 60 years old who received the Ad26.COV2.S COVID-19 vaccine or a placebo.

The gene calls are TRBV15 and TRBJ2-7; D is possibly TRBD1 or TRBD2 (5 bases each). Germline CDR1 is LNHNV and CDR2 is YYDKDF (reference sequence). Trimming took off 1 base at V and 1 base at J, with 14 bases between the two ends. The CDR3 runs 16 residues. The CDR3 sequence is CATSRASGPSSYEQYF. The DNA for the CDR3 is TGTGCCACCAGCAGAGCTTCGGGACCCTCTTCCTACGAGCAGTACTTC.

The J gene is TRBJ2-1, the V gene TRBV19; tentative D call: TRBD1 (5 bases). Germline values: CDR1 LNHDA, CDR2 SQIVND (reference sequence). Trimming pared 3 bases from V and 4 bases from J, leaving 16 bases between. The CDR3 loop spans 16 amino acids. The CDR3 is CASSMRSGFTYNEQFF. CDR3 sequence (DNA): TGTGCCAGTAGTATGAGATCAGGGTTTACATACAATGAGCAGTTCTTC.

This clone was observed a single time. At the DNA level, this CDR3 is encoded by other sequences in the same sample as well. CDR3 sequence: CASSEDSGSSGELFF. The CDR3 region has the DNA TGTGCCAGCAGTGAAGATAGCGGGAGTTCCGGGGAGCTGTTTTTT. The V and J genes are TRBV2 and TRBJ2-2; TRBD2 matches at 9 bases. CDR3 length equals 15 residues. Trimming took 1 base from V and 6 from J; bases not matched to a gene: 3. CDR1 SNHLY and CDR2 FYNNEI come from the germline V gene.

The rearrangement uses TRBV7-9 and TRBJ2-3, with TRBD1 identical over 8 bases. Germline trimming cut 5 bases from V and 5 bases from J; bases unmatched to any gene: 3. The CDR3 extends over 13 amino acids. Germline V gene sequence: CDR1 SEHNR, CDR2 FQNEAQ (reference sequence). CDR3 DNA: TGTGCCAGCAGCGGCGACAGGGGAGATACGCAGTATTTT. As protein: CASSGDRGDTQYF.

V is TRBV9 and J is TRBJ2-7; 12 bases agree with TRBD1. The CDR3 length is 16 residues. Germline CDR1 reads SGDLS; CDR2 reads YYNGEE. V dropped 1 base and J dropped 3; count of bases not matched to a gene: 5. The CDR3 nucleotides read TGTGCCAGCAGCGTATCGGGACAGGGGGCCGACTACGAGCAGTACTTC. It encodes CASSVSGQGADYEQYF.

The chain links TRBV5-6 to TRBJ2-5, with D possibly matching TRBD2 (7 bases). The V gene lost 3 bases and the J gene lost 7 bases, with 22 bases spanning the gap. The CDR3 is made up of 16 amino acids. Germline CDR1 is SGHDT and CDR2 is YYEEEE. The CDR3 loop is CASSWGLEGERGTQYF. In nucleotides, the CDR3 is TGTGCCAGCAGCTGGGGGCTAGAGGGTGAGCGGGGGACCCAGTACTTC.

There are a few counts of this clone. This chain joins TRBV6-1 and TRBJ2-7; D is possibly TRBD1 (6 bases). The CDR3 has 16 amino acids. The germline gives CDR1 MNHNS, CDR2 SASEGT. Trimming left V 2 bases short and J 8 bases short, with 22 bases between. CDR3 bases: TGTGCCAGCAGTGAATTGGGGGCGCTGGGCCCCGTGCAGCAGTACTTC. Protein product: CASSELGALGPVQQYF.

The chain is built from TRBV6-5 and TRBJ2-7; tentative D call: TRBD1 (5 bases). Germline V lookup: CDR1 MNHEY, CDR2 SVGAGI. The V gene lost 5 bases and the J gene lost 3 bases, with 17 bases spanning the gap. This CDR3 spans 15 amino acids. The CDR3 loop reads CASSQYRSRNYEQYF. The CDR3 nucleotides read TGTGCCAGCAGTCAATACAGGTCGCGGAACTACGAGCAGTACTTC.

The chain couples TRBV3-1 (or the pseudogene TRBV3-2) to TRBJ1-1; no clear D gene. CDR1 and CDR2 (germline): LGHDT, YNNKEL (reference sequence). The CDR3 runs 13 residues. Deletions cut 4 bases from V and 6 bases from J, with 12 bases between. The CDR3 nucleotides are TGTGCCAGCAGCCCCCGGGGTAGGGCTGAAGCTTTCTTT. Translation: CASSPRGRAEAFF.

The chain carries TRBV11-2 and TRBJ2-1, with D unclear. Germline CDR1 reads SGHAT; CDR2 reads FQNNGV. The CDR3 runs to 13 residues. V was clipped by 3 bases and J by 5 bases, with 8 bases between them. CDR3 region: CASSFVGNNEQFF. CDR3 DNA sequence: TGTGCCAGCAGCTTTGTGGGCAACAATGAGCAGTTCTTC.

The count of this clone is one. CDR3 sequence reads: CATSTGGPTDTQYF. The CDR3, as DNA: TGTGCCACCTCGACGGGAGGGCCCACAGATACGCAGTATTTT. The J gene is TRBJ2-3, the V gene TRBV15, with TRBD2 identical over 8 bases. The CDR3 is made up of 14 amino acids. Germline V CDR1 and CDR2: LNHNV, YYDKDF (reference sequence). With V trimmed by 8 bases and J by 2 bases, 6 bases remained unmatched.

The chain recombines TRBV14 with TRBJ2-7; tentatively, D is TRBD1 (5 bases). Germline CDR1 and CDR2: SGHDN and FVKESK. V was cut by 0 bases and J by 6 bases, with 12 bases left in between. This CDR3 contains 14 residues. The CDR3 spells CASSQEWQGSEQYF. CDR3 bases: TGTGCCAGCAGCCAAGAGTGGCAGGGCAGCGAGCAGTACTTC.

This clone appeared once. The V gene is TRBV4-2, the J gene TRBJ2-3, with a possible D match to TRBD2 (6 bases). CDR1 and CDR2 (germline): LGHNA, YNFKEQ. V lost 0 bases, J lost 1 base, and 11 bases lay in between. CDR3 length: 16 amino acids. The CDR3 nucleotides read TGTGCCAGCAGCCAAGATGGCGGGATAGGCACAGATACGCAGTATTTT. Translation: CASSQDGGIGTDTQYF.

The genes are TRBV30 and TRBJ2-7; perhaps TRBD1 as D (7 bases). In germline, CDR1 is GTSNPN, CDR2 SVGIG (reference sequence). The CDR3 extends over 14 amino acids. The V gene lost 4 bases and the J gene lost 2 bases, with 15 bases spanning the gap. CDR3 nucleotides: TGTGCCTGGACTGACAGGGCGGGAACCTACGAGCAGTACTTC. This gives the protein CAWTDRAGTYEQYF.

The chain has TRBV19 and TRBJ2-1; weak D call: TRBD2 (6 bases). V gave up 6 bases and J gave up 7 bases, with 19 bases separating them. The germline V gene has CDR1 LNHDA and CDR2 SQIVND (reference sequence). The CDR3 contains 15 residues. CDR3 sequence: CASSYAGRATNEQFF. The CDR3 DNA sequence: TGTGCCAGTAGCTACGCGGGGCGGGCCACTAATGAGCAGTTCTTC.

The rearrangement uses TRBV5-1 and TRBJ2-5; 16 bases are shared with TRBD2. This CDR3 has 17 residues. CDR1 and CDR2 from the germline V gene are SGHRS and YFSETQ. Unmatched junction bases numbered 7, after V lost 3 bases and J lost 5 bases. The CDR3 is CASSSGLAGGSVETQYF. The CDR3 DNA reads as TGCGCCAGCAGCTCGGGACTAGCGGGAGGGTCTGTGGAGACCCAGTACTTC.

This clone was observed a single time. This rearrangement joins TRBV5-1 to TRBJ2-3, with D perhaps TRBD1 (5 bases). V gave up 0 bases and J gave up 4 bases, with 9 bases separating them. The CDR3 covers 14 residues. Germline values: CDR1 SGHRS, CDR2 YFSETQ. For the CDR3, the DNA is TGCGCCAGCAGCTTGGGGGGCGCGGCAGATACGCAGTATTTT. Its protein product is CASSLGGAADTQYF.

The chain links TRBV3-1 (or the pseudogene TRBV3-2) to TRBJ1-2, with a possible D match to TRBD1 (6 bases). CDR3 length equals 16 residues. The V and J ends lost 0 bases and 3 bases respectively, with 14 bases between them. Germline lookup yields CDR1 LGHDT and CDR2 YNNKEL (reference sequence). CDR3 nucleotide sequence: TGTGCCAGCAGCCAAGACCCCAGGGGAAGGGACTATGGCTACACCTTC. This translates into CASSQDPRGRDYGYTF.

V is TRBV2 and J is TRBJ1-1; TRBD1 is a possible D gene (5 bases). The ends were cut back, 8 bases at V and 4 bases at J, with 11 bases in the middle. The germline CDR1 and CDR2 sequences are SNHLY and FYNNEI. The CDR3 spans 12 residues. The DNA for the CDR3 is TGTGCCAGCTCCAGGGTGACCACTGAAGCTTTCTTT. This encodes CASSRVTTEAFF. Drawing the rest from reference TRBV2 and TRBJ1-1, the complete variable domain is EPEVTQTPSHQVTQMGQEVILRCVPISNHLYFYWYRQILGQKVEFLVSFYNNEISEKSEIFDDQFSVERPDGSNFTLKIRSTKLEDSAMYFCASSRVTTEAFFGQGTRLTVV.